These T cell receptor beta chains were read from a single sample in a study of regulatory T cells in long-lasting Graves disease. TCRdb redid the calling of the multiplex PCR reads with MiXCR, one entry per CDR3 protein. The sample holds 450,000 or so distinct CDR3 sequences, roughly 22% seen once. The source material was peripheral blood mononuclear cells (PBMCs), sampled when the disease was refractory, from a patient treated with antithyroid drugs. These receptors originate from a female donor with Graves disease. The CDR3 runs from the conserved cysteine through the conserved F or W. The D gene is left open where the match is weak. Rows may omit the clone size; those that give it use once, few, many or a size class.

d_call: .
v_call: TRBV5-1
clone_size: .
j_call: TRBJ1-2
cdr3_aa: CASSSGGDYGYTF
cdr3_nt: TGCGCCAGCAGTTCGGGGGGCGACTATGGCTACACCTTC

d_call: .
v_call: TRBV12-3/TRBV12-4
clone_size: many
j_call: TRBJ2-5
cdr3_aa: CASRLGLPQETQYF
cdr3_nt: TGTGCCAGCAGACTGGGACTGCCTCAAGAGACCCAGTACTTC

d_call: .
v_call: TRBV12-3/TRBV12-4
clone_size: many
j_call: TRBJ1-1
cdr3_aa: CASSSQLNTEAFF
cdr3_nt: TGTGCCAGCAGTTCCCAGTTGAACACTGAAGCTTTCTTT

d_call: .
v_call: TRBV2
clone_size: many
j_call: TRBJ1-4
cdr3_aa: CASSDQGGGEKLFF
cdr3_nt: TGTGCCAGCAGTGACCAGGGCGGGGGTGAAAAACTGTTTTTT

d_call: .
v_call: TRBV12-3/TRBV12-4
clone_size: many
j_call: TRBJ1-2
cdr3_aa: CASSLDADGYTF
cdr3_nt: TGTGCCAGCAGTTTAGATGCGGATGGCTACACCTTC

d_call: TRBD1
v_call: TRBV9
clone_size: .
j_call: TRBJ2-7
cdr3_aa: CASSYLPGQGAYEQYF
cdr3_nt: TGTGCCAGCAGTTATCTCCCGGGACAGGGTGCCTACGAGCAGTACTTC

d_call: TRBD1
v_call: TRBV7-3
clone_size: few
j_call: TRBJ2-2
cdr3_aa: CASSFEGTGDTGELFF
cdr3_nt: TGTGCCAGCAGCTTTGAAGGGACAGGGGACACCGGGGAGCTGTTTTTT

d_call: .
v_call: TRBV15
clone_size: .
j_call: TRBJ2-5
cdr3_aa: CATSRSRREETQYF
cdr3_nt: TGTGCCACCAGCAGATCTAGGAGGGAGGAGACCCAGTACTTC

d_call: .
v_call: TRBV7-3
clone_size: few
j_call: TRBJ2-1
cdr3_aa: CASSSGPSPPNEQFF
cdr3_nt: TGTGCCAGCAGCTCCGGACCTAGCCCACCTAATGAGCAGTTCTTC

d_call: TRBD1
v_call: TRBV2
clone_size: .
j_call: TRBJ2-7
cdr3_aa: CASSQQGATYEQYF
cdr3_nt: TGTGCCAGCAGCCAACAGGGGGCTACCTACGAGCAGTACTTC

d_call: TRBD1
v_call: TRBV7-9
clone_size: .
j_call: TRBJ1-5
cdr3_aa: CASSLRPLAGGQPQHF
cdr3_nt: TGTGCCAGCAGCTTGAGACCCTTGGCAGGGGGCCAGCCCCAGCATTTT

d_call: .
v_call: TRBV6-1
clone_size: few
j_call: TRBJ2-3
cdr3_aa: CASRTSWQGRDTQYF
cdr3_nt: TGTGCCAGCAGAACCTCCTGGCAGGGAAGAGATACGCAGTATTTT

d_call: TRBD2
v_call: TRBV7-3
clone_size: few
j_call: TRBJ2-7
cdr3_aa: CASSPLPAGGHEQYF
cdr3_nt: TGTGCCAGCAGCCCCCTCCCAGCGGGAGGTCACGAGCAGTACTTC

d_call: .
v_call: TRBV28
clone_size: many
j_call: TRBJ2-7
cdr3_aa: CASSFRWDTLGEQYF
cdr3_nt: TGTGCCAGCAGTTTCCGCTGGGACACTTTGGGCGAGCAGTACTTC

d_call: .
v_call: TRBV2
clone_size: .
j_call: TRBJ2-2
cdr3_aa: CASSDLGQLAGELFF
cdr3_nt: TGTGCCAGCAGTGATTTGGGTCAACTCGCCGGGGAGCTGTTTTTT

d_call: .
v_call: TRBV6-9
clone_size: .
j_call: TRBJ1-5
cdr3_aa: CASSYIRDNQPQHF
cdr3_nt: TGTGCCAGCAGTTACATCAGGGACAATCAGCCCCAGCATTTT

d_call: TRBD2
v_call: TRBV6-2/TRBV6-3
clone_size: many
j_call: TRBJ2-7
cdr3_aa: CASSTGTNYYEQYF
cdr3_nt: TGTGCCAGCAGTACCGGGACTAACTACTACGAGCAGTACTTC

d_call: TRBD2
v_call: TRBV6-1
clone_size: many
j_call: TRBJ2-5
cdr3_aa: CASSELREGLYQETQYF
cdr3_nt: TGTGCCAGCAGTGAGTTGCGGGAGGGCCTGTACCAAGAGACCCAGTACTTC

d_call: TRBD1
v_call: TRBV11-2
clone_size: many
j_call: TRBJ2-5
cdr3_aa: CASSLDREETQYF
cdr3_nt: TGTGCCAGCAGCCTTGACAGGGAAGAGACCCAGTACTTC

d_call: TRBD1
v_call: TRBV19
clone_size: .
j_call: TRBJ2-7
cdr3_aa: CASSPRDRGHEQYF
cdr3_nt: TGTGCCAGTAGTCCCCGGGACAGGGGGCACGAGCAGTACTTC

d_call: TRBD1
v_call: TRBV4-1
clone_size: .
j_call: TRBJ1-4
cdr3_aa: CASSPTGVGEKLFF
cdr3_nt: TGCGCCAGCAGCCCGACAGGGGTTGGGGAAAAACTGTTTTTT

d_call: .
v_call: TRBV18
clone_size: few
j_call: TRBJ1-5
cdr3_aa: CASSPMGPNQPQHF
cdr3_nt: TGTGCCAGCTCTCCCATGGGCCCTAATCAGCCCCAGCATTTT

d_call: .
v_call: TRBV29-1
clone_size: few
j_call: TRBJ2-7
cdr3_aa: CSVEEQGRGYEQYF
cdr3_nt: TGCAGCGTTGAGGAACAAGGCAGGGGCTACGAGCAGTACTTC

d_call: .
v_call: TRBV19
clone_size: .
j_call: TRBJ2-7
cdr3_aa: CASSTNGGVFEQYF
cdr3_nt: TGTGCCAGTAGTACTAACGGAGGTGTCTTCGAGCAGTACTTC

d_call: .
v_call: TRBV12-3/TRBV12-4
clone_size: .
j_call: TRBJ1-3
cdr3_aa: CASSQAGNTIYF
cdr3_nt: TGTGCCAGCAGCCAGGCTGGAAACACCATATATTTT

d_call: TRBD2
v_call: TRBV19
clone_size: few
j_call: TRBJ2-7
cdr3_aa: CASSMAGGYYEQYF
cdr3_nt: TGTGCCAGTAGTATGGCGGGAGGTTACTACGAGCAGTACTTC

d_call: TRBD1
v_call: TRBV11-2
clone_size: many
j_call: TRBJ1-2
cdr3_aa: CATKPLTGGGAAYGYTF
cdr3_nt: TGTGCCACTAAACCACTCACAGGAGGGGGCGCCGCCTATGGCTACACCTTC

d_call: .
v_call: TRBV27
clone_size: many
j_call: TRBJ1-1
cdr3_aa: CASSLGGKVTEAFF
cdr3_nt: TGTGCCAGCAGTTTGGGGGGGAAGGTCACTGAAGCTTTCTTT

d_call: TRBD1
v_call: TRBV12-3/TRBV12-4
clone_size: many
j_call: TRBJ1-1
cdr3_aa: CASRLTQGEIFF
cdr3_nt: TGTGCCAGCAGGCTAACCCAGGGGGAGATTTTCTTT

d_call: .
v_call: TRBV7-9
clone_size: .
j_call: TRBJ1-2
cdr3_aa: CASSLESRQGLGYTF
cdr3_nt: TGTGCCAGCAGCTTAGAATCCAGACAAGGTCTCGGCTACACCTTC

d_call: TRBD1
v_call: TRBV15
clone_size: .
j_call: TRBJ2-4
cdr3_aa: CATSEGAAKNIQYF
cdr3_nt: TGTGCCACCAGCGAGGGGGCGGCCAAAAACATTCAGTACTTC

d_call: .
v_call: TRBV6-1
clone_size: many
j_call: TRBJ1-6
cdr3_aa: CASNPGQYNSPLHF
cdr3_nt: TGTGCCAGCAACCCGGGACAATATAATTCACCCCTCCACTTT

d_call: TRBD1
v_call: TRBV12-3/TRBV12-4
clone_size: few
j_call: TRBJ2-1
cdr3_aa: CASTSTGTGYNEQFF
cdr3_nt: TGTGCCAGCACCTCAACCGGGACAGGGTACAATGAGCAGTTCTTC

d_call: TRBD1
v_call: TRBV5-5
clone_size: .
j_call: TRBJ1-1
cdr3_aa: CASRLTGSIWNAFF
cdr3_nt: TGCGCCAGCAGGCTGACAGGGAGTATATGGAATGCTTTCTTT